One and the same sample provided the 21 T cell receptor beta chains below, sequenced in a study of identical twins. TCRdb called the 5' RACE reads again in MiXCR, with one record for every CDR3 protein. The table includes a few hundred thousand distinct CDR3 sequences, approximately 14% detected once. This same sample was also part of a study on yellow fever vaccine responses in identical twins.

Sequenced input: CD4+ T cells sorted from blood. The receptors were sampled from a woman under 30 in good health.

The J gene is TRBJ2-5, the V gene TRBV28, with D possibly TRBD1 on 6 matching bases. V dropped 8 bases and J dropped 3 bases, with 13 bases sitting between them. This CDR3 spans 13 amino acids. Germline CDR1 reads MDHEN; CDR2 reads SYDVKM. This chain's CDR3 is CASLGGQKETQYF. CDR3 DNA sequence: TGTGCCAGCCTAGGGGGTCAAAAAGAGACCCAGTACTTC.

Ten or more counts support this clonotype. The chain carries TRBV3-1 and TRBJ2-1; TRBD2 matches 9 bases. Germline V CDR1 and CDR2: LGHDT, YNNKEL (reference sequence). Losses at the gene ends were 3 bases for V and 2 bases for J; bases not matched to a gene: 14. The CDR3 contains 19 residues. The CDR3 here is CASSQSTVRLAAPYNEQFF. The CDR3 nucleotides read TGTGCCAGCAGCCAGTCCACGGTACGACTAGCGGCTCCCTACAATGAGCAGTTCTTC.

CDR3 sequence: CASSPDSPEQYF. The CDR3 DNA follows: TGTGCCAGCAGCCCCGACTCCCCCGAGCAGTACTTC. The chain recombines TRBV7-9 with TRBJ2-7; D is ambiguous. Germline V gene data show CDR1 as SEHNR and CDR2 as FQNEAQ (reference sequence). The V gene lost 5 bases and the J gene lost 6 bases, with 11 bases spanning the gap. The CDR3 covers 12 residues.

The gene calls are TRBV23-1 and TRBJ2-4; the D is unclear. TRBV23-1 counts as an open reading frame of uncertain function. Trimming took 2 bases from V and 0 from J, leaving 11 bases between them. CDR3 length: 16 amino acids. The CDR3 DNA sequence: TGCGCCAGCAGTCAACCTGTGGTGGCAGCCAAAAACATTCAGTACTTC. The encoded protein is CASSQPVVAAKNIQYF.

The gene calls are TRBV4-1 and TRBJ2-4; D not certain. The CDR3 runs to 15 residues. Germline lookup yields CDR1 MGHRA and CDR2 YSYEKL. V shed 2 bases and J shed 2 bases, with 10 bases lying between them. This CDR3 is CASSQLSVPKNIQYF. The CDR3 DNA is TGCGCCAGCAGCCAACTCTCCGTACCCAAAAACATTCAGTACTTC.

This clonotype was picked up a small number of times. The genes are TRBV10-3 and TRBJ1-2; D unresolved. The CDR3 totals 13 residues. Trimming pared 5 bases from V and 6 bases from J, leaving 13 bases between. The germline CDR1 and CDR2 sequences are ENHRY and SYGVKD. DNA of the CDR3: TGTGCCATCAGTACGGATCAGGTGGATGGCTACACCTTC. This encodes CAISTDQVDGYTF.

This clonotype was recorded many times. The chain uses TRBV12-3 or TRBV12-4 and TRBJ2-2, with D unclear. V shed 1 base and J shed 9 bases, with 12 bases lying between them. CDR3 length: 14 residues. The CDR3 is CASSLVPRERELFF. CDR3 nucleotides: TGTGCCAGCAGTTTAGTACCACGTGAAAGGGAGCTGTTTTTT.

This clonotype occurred a few times. The chain is built from TRBV2 and TRBJ2-1, with D maybe TRBD1 (6 bases). Trimming took off 7 bases at V and 1 base at J, with 14 bases between the two ends. This CDR3 is 15 amino acids long. Per germline, CDR1 SNHLY and CDR2 FYNNEI. CDR3 in DNA: TGTGCCAGCATGAGGGGGAGTGGATCCTACAATGAGCAGTTCTTC. It translates to CASMRGSGSYNEQFF.

The chain couples TRBV5-6 to TRBJ1-6, with unresolved D. The germline CDR1 and CDR2 sequences are SGHDT and YYEEEE. The CDR3 is made up of 15 amino acids. V lost 3 bases to trimming and J lost 9 bases, with 16 bases between them. The CDR3 DNA is TGTGCCAGCAGCTGGCGCCTAACGGCGGCTTCACCCCTCCACTTT. Protein product: CASSWRLTAASPLHF.

This chain links TRBV10-3 with TRBJ2-3; 7 bases map to TRBD2. CDR1 is ENHRY, CDR2 SYGVKD, per germline. V lost 10 bases and J lost 3; bases outside the gene matches: 10. This CDR3 comprises 14 residues. CDR3 sequence: CATSTGGRTDTQYF. CDR3 sequence (DNA): TGTGCCACCTCCACGGGCGGGAGAACAGATACGCAGTATTTT.

This clonotype was seen a handful of times. This chain joins TRBV5-6 and TRBJ2-1, with no clear D. The CDR3 length is 14 residues. V shed 0 bases and J shed 7 bases, with 11 bases lying between them. CDR1 is SGHDT, CDR2 YYEEEE, per germline. The CDR3 nucleotides read TGTGCCAGCAGCTTGGCCGGCATGATAAATGAGCAGTTCTTC. It specifies CASSLAGMINEQFF.

CDR3 sequence reads: CASRPGTGGFYEQYF. The CDR3 DNA sequence: TGTGCCAGCAGGCCCGGGACAGGGGGCTTTTACGAGCAGTACTTC. This chain links TRBV7-9 with TRBJ2-7; 12 nucleotides line up with TRBD1. Germline CDR1 reads SEHNR; CDR2 reads FQNEAQ (reference sequence). CDR3 size: 15 residues. With V trimmed by 6 bases and J by 4 bases, 7 bases remained unmatched.

This clonotype was picked up a small number of times. The chain combines TRBV6-2 or TRBV6-3 with TRBJ2-3; D is unresolved. CDR3 length equals 15 residues. Germline V gene lookup returns CDR1 MNHEY and CDR2 SVGEGT. Trimming cost V 8 bases and J 0 bases, with 15 bases left between them. CDR3 in DNA: TGTGCCAGCGCGTATGGAGAGATTAGCACAGATACGCAGTATTTT. Encoded protein: CASAYGEISTDTQYF.

This clonotype was recorded a few times. CDR3 nucleotides: TGTGCCAGCAGCTCCCCTCAGGGGACTGGCTACACCTTC. Protein sequence: CASSSPQGTGYTF. The chain uses TRBV11-2 and TRBJ1-2, with D maybe TRBD1 (6 bases). The germline V gene encodes CDR1 SGHAT and CDR2 FQNNGV. The CDR3 runs 13 residues. V gave up 4 bases and J gave up 7 bases, with 13 bases separating them.

This clonotype was counted between two and nine times. The rearrangement uses TRBV7-9 and TRBJ2-7; 9 positions agree with TRBD1. This CDR3 region has 15 residues. Per the germline V gene, CDR1 is SEHNR and CDR2 is FQNEAQ (reference sequence). V lost 5 bases and J lost 0; bases outside the gene matches: 5. The DNA of the CDR3 is TGTGCCAGCAGCCTCCGGGACAGGGTCTCCTACGAGCAGTACTTC. It translates to CASSLRDRVSYEQYF.

This clonotype was recorded many times. The chain combines TRBV10-3 with TRBJ2-7; tentatively, D is TRBD1 or TRBD2 (6 bases each). Germline CDR1 and CDR2: ENHRY and SYGVKD. Trimming took 11 bases from V and 6 from J, leaving 23 bases between them. The CDR3 totals 14 residues. CDR3 protein: CASNSGQGNSEQYF. The CDR3 nucleotides read TGTGCCTCCAACAGCGGGCAGGGGAATTCCGAGCAGTACTTC.

The chain combines TRBV20-1 with TRBJ2-7; D gene uncertain. The V and J ends lost 5 bases and 3 bases respectively, with 11 bases between them. CDR1 is DFQATT and CDR2 is SNEGSKA in the germline V gene (reference sequence). The CDR3 covers 12 residues. CDR3 bases: TGCAGTGCTGGGTCCACCTTCTACGAGCAGTACGTC. It encodes CSAGSTFYEQYV.

The table lists this clonotype with a few counts. The chain is built from TRBV12-3 or TRBV12-4 and TRBJ1-6; D is unclear. V lost 6 bases, J lost 6 bases, and 12 bases lay in between. The CDR3 totals 14 residues. The CDR3 coding sequence is TGTGCCAGCAGCAACAGCATGGGTAATTCACCCCTCCACTTT. Its protein is CASSNSMGNSPLHF.

This clonotype was observed a few times. The V and J genes are TRBV7-9 and TRBJ2-3; D not resolved. The CDR3 length is 13 residues. Germline CDR1 reads SEHNR; CDR2 reads FQNEAQ (reference sequence). V gave up 1 base and J gave up 2 bases, with 4 bases separating them. CDR3 sequence (DNA): TGTGCCAGCAGCTTAGAGCCCACAGATACGCAGTATTTT. Protein product: CASSLEPTDTQYF. Using reference TRBV7-9 and TRBJ2-3 for the parts outside the CDR3, the full variable domain is DTGVSQNPRHKITKRGQNVTFRCDPISEHNRLYWYRQTLGQGPEFLTYFQNEAQLEKSRLLSDRFSAERPKGSFSTLEIQRTEQGDSAMYLCASSLEPTDTQYFGPGTRLTVL.

The chain couples TRBV27 to TRBJ1-1; no clear D. The germline V gene has CDR1 MNHEY and CDR2 SMNVEV (reference sequence). This CDR3 is built from 16 residues. Trimming removed 8 bases from V and 0 bases from J, with 19 bases in between. The CDR3, as DNA: TGTGCCAGCCCTCAAGAGGGCGGATCCTTGAACACTGAAGCTTTCTTT. This encodes CASPQEGGSLNTEAFF.

This clonotype has more than one count but fewer than ten. The CDR3 nucleotides are TGTGCCAGCAGTTATAACGAAATGGCCCAGTACTTC. It is translated as CASSYNEMAQYF. This chain uses TRBV12-3 or TRBV12-4 with TRBJ2-5; D uncertain. CDR3 length equals 12 residues. V dropped 4 bases and J dropped 9 bases, with 12 bases sitting between them.